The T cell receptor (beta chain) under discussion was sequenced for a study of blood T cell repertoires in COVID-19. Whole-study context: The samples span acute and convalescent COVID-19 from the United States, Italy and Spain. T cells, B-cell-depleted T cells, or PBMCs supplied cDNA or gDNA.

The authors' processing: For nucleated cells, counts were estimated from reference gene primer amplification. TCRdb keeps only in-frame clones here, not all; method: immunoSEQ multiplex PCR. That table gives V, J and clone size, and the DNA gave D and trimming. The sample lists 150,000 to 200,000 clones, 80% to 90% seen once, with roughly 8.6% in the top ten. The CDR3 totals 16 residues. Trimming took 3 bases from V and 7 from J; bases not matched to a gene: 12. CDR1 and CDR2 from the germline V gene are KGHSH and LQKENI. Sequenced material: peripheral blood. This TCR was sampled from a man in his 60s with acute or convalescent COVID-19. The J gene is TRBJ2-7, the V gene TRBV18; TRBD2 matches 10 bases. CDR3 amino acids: CASSPKAASGSGEQYF. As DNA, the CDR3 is TGTGCCAGCTCACCTAAGGCGGCTAGCGGGAGTGGTGAGCAGTACTTC.